Below, 20 T cell receptor beta chains from the same sample are listed, as sequenced in a study of PD-L1 blockade in urothelial cancer. Method: immunoSEQ multiplex PCR; TCRdb's copy keeps in-frame clones and lacks some. Among about 84,000 clones listed, 82% were seen once. Here the sequenced sample was PBMCs, taken around atezolizumab (anti-PD-L1) treatment. These receptors originate from a man aged 65 to 85 with urothelial cancer.

The rearrangement links TRBV19 to TRBJ2-1; 8 nucleotides align to TRBD2. The length of the CDR3 is 20 residues. Germline V gene sequence: CDR1 LNHDA, CDR2 SQIVND (reference sequence). The ends lost 5 bases at V and 7 bases at J; junction bases unmatched: 25. CDR3: CASSPSPGLGMGYGRNEQFF. CDR3 DNA: TGTGCCAGTAGTCCTTCGCCGGGACTAGGGATGGGGTACGGTAGGAATGAGCAGTTCTTC.

The CDR3 region is CASSIGGGRIEQFF. The CDR3 nucleotides read TGTGCCAGTAGTATAGGGGGAGGGCGCATTGAGCAGTTCTTC. The V call is TRBV19, the J call TRBJ2-1; TRBD2 matches 7 bases. Germline trimming cut 1 base from V and 9 bases from J; bases unmatched to any gene: 6. There are 14 residues in the CDR3. Germline CDR1 and CDR2: LNHDA and SQIVND (reference sequence).

In this sample, this clone turned up once. The rearrangement links TRBV5-1 to TRBJ1-6, with TRBD1 identical over 10 bases. Trimming took 4 bases from V and 7 from J; bases not matched to a gene: 2. Germline V gives CDR1 SGHRS, CDR2 YFSETQ. The CDR3 is made up of 14 amino acids. CDR3 bases: TGCGCCAGCAGCGTGGGACAGGGGAATTCACCCCTCCACTTT. Protein sequence: CASSVGQGNSPLHF.

The chain has TRBV5-1 and TRBJ2-5; D unresolved. The V end lost 2 bases, the J end lost 3 bases, and 2 bases lay between the germline ends. The CDR3 is made up of 11 amino acids. Germline V CDR1 and CDR2: SGHRS, YFSETQ. CDR3 amino acids: CASSFKETQYF. The CDR3 nucleotides are TGCGCCAGCAGCTTTAAAGAGACCCAGTACTTC.

This chain links TRBV7-9 with TRBJ2-5; D not certain. Trimming cost V 2 bases and J 6 bases, with 10 bases left between them. Looked up from germline, CDR1 is SEHNR and CDR2 is FQNEAQ (reference sequence). This CDR3 is built from 13 residues. The DNA of the CDR3 is TGTGCCAGCAGCTTATATTCAGGAAAGACCCAGTACTTC. This sequence encodes CASSLYSGKTQYF.

The V call is TRBV19, the J call TRBJ1-5, with D tentatively TRBD1 (5 bases). The germline V gene has CDR1 LNHDA and CDR2 SQIVND (reference sequence). V was clipped by 3 bases and J by 0 bases, with 9 bases between them. The CDR3 has 15 amino acids. DNA of the CDR3: TGTGCCAGTAGTATGGGACTGGATAGCAATCAGCCCCAGCATTTT. As protein: CASSMGLDSNQPQHF.

V usage is TRBV2 and J usage is TRBJ2-7, with D maybe TRBD1 (6 bases). The germline V and J ends were trimmed by 11 bases and 0 bases, with 14 bases remaining between them. The V gene's germline CDR1 is SNHLY and CDR2 FYNNEI. This CDR3 contains 13 residues. CDR3: CARGDKSSYEQYF. In nucleotides, the CDR3 is TGTGCCCGAGGGGACAAGAGCTCCTACGAGCAGTACTTC.

The chain carries TRBV4-2 and TRBJ1-4; D remains ambiguous. Trimming cost V 0 bases and J 8 bases, with 10 bases left between them. Germline V CDR1 and CDR2: LGHNA, YNFKEQ. The CDR3 totals 14 residues. CDR3 sequence (DNA): TGTGCCAGCAGCCAAGAGCAGGTGGGCGAAAAACTGTTTTTT. Translation gives CASSQEQVGEKLFF.

This chain links TRBV7-9 with TRBJ1-4; unclear D gene. This CDR3 spans 17 amino acids. Germline loops: CDR1 SEHNR, CDR2 FQNEAQ (reference sequence). Deletions cut 0 bases from V and 0 bases from J, with 11 bases between. CDR3 amino acids: CASSLAKTRTTNEKLFF. In nucleotides, the CDR3 is TGTGCCAGCAGCTTAGCAAAGACTCGAACAACTAATGAAAAACTGTTTTTT. The whole variable domain, filled in from reference TRBV7-9 and TRBJ1-4, reads DTGVSQNPRHKITKRGQNVTFRCDPISEHNRLYWYRQTLGQGPEFLTYFQNEAQLEKSRLLSDRFSAERPKGSFSTLEIQRTEQGDSAMYLCASSLAKTRTTNEKLFFGSGTQLSVL.

This chain uses TRBV21-1 with TRBJ1-1; the D call in the table, TRBD1, was not verified against the DNA. TRBV21-1 is a known pseudogene. The CDR3 contains 16 residues. The CDR3 reads CASSKDFGVTGTEAFF. CDR3 nucleotides: TGTGCCAGCAGCAAAGATTTTGGGGTAACAGGGACTGAAGCTTTCTTT.

This clone was seen at least ten times. The chain carries TRBV9 and TRBJ2-5; 8 bases agree with TRBD2. V trimming: 0 bases; J trimming: 2 bases; junction bases outside the gene matches: 6. This CDR3 is built from 16 residues. From germline, CDR1 is SGDLS and CDR2 YYNGEE. DNA for the CDR3: TGTGCCAGCAGCGTAGCTTCGGAGCGGGGGCAAGAGACCCAGTACTTC. Amino acids: CASSVASERGQETQYF.

The gene calls are TRBV2 and TRBJ2-2; D call uncertain. The ends were cut back, 6 bases at V and 4 bases at J, with 12 bases in the middle. From germline, CDR1 is SNHLY and CDR2 FYNNEI. The CDR3 is 14 amino acids. CDR3 nucleotide sequence: TGTGCCAGCAGGATAGACACCCGCACCGGGGAGCTGTTTTTT. Translation gives CASRIDTRTGELFF.

The chain recombines TRBV6-1 with TRBJ2-2; weak D call: TRBD2 (5 bases). Germline V gives CDR1 MNHNS, CDR2 SASEGT. Trimming pared 5 bases from V and 2 bases from J, leaving 9 bases between. The length of the CDR3 is 14 residues. The DNA for the CDR3 is TGTGCCAGCAGTTTGGACTCAAACACCGGGGAGCTGTTTTTT. Its translation is CASSLDSNTGELFF.

This clone was picked up one time. This chain joins TRBV7-2 and TRBJ2-6, with TRBD1 matching 7 bases. Per the germline V gene, CDR1 is SGHTA and CDR2 is FQGNSA. V trimming: 5 bases; J trimming: 2 bases; junction bases outside the gene matches: 3. There are 15 residues in the CDR3. The CDR3 DNA sequence: TGTGCCAGCAGCGTCGACAGGGCTGGGGCCAACGTCCTGACTTTC. This encodes CASSVDRAGANVLTF.

The chain combines TRBV29-1 with TRBJ2-1, with D tentatively TRBD2 (5 bases). This CDR3 is built from 15 residues. The germline V and J ends were trimmed by 0 bases and 0 bases, with 9 bases remaining between them. Germline loops: CDR1 SQVTM, CDR2 ANQGSEA. The chain's CDR3 is CSVEDLGSSYNEQFF. In DNA, the CDR3 is TGCAGCGTTGAAGATCTAGGGAGCTCCTACAATGAGCAGTTCTTC.

CDR3 DNA: TGTGCCAGCAGCCCACAGCGGGGGACCTACGAGCAGTACTTC. This encodes CASSPQRGTYEQYF. V gene TRBV7-2 combines with J gene TRBJ2-7; 8 nucleotides line up with TRBD2. Per germline, CDR1 SGHTA and CDR2 FQGNSA. This CDR3 contains 14 residues. The junction had 5 bases not matched to a gene; V was cut back by 5 bases and J by 2 bases.

This sequence joins TRBV4-1 and TRBJ2-3; perhaps TRBD1 as D (5 bases). The CDR3 totals 15 residues. Germline CDR1 MGHRA, CDR2 YSYEKL. V lost 1 base and J 6 bases, leaving 14 bases between the germline ends. In nucleotides, the CDR3 is TGCGCCAGCAGCCAAGTCGCCCCAGGGTCCGATACGCAGTATTTT. This sequence encodes CASSQVAPGSDTQYF.

This clone came up a few times. The V and J genes are TRBV11-3 and TRBJ2-7, with 10 bases matching TRBD1. This CDR3 is built from 14 residues. After removal of 5 bases from V and 5 bases from J, the junction contained 6 bases not matched to a gene. Looked up from germline, CDR1 is SGHNT and CDR2 is YENEEA. CDR3 DNA: TGTGCCAGCAGCCTACGGGACAGGGGCGACGAGCAGTACTTC. This sequence encodes CASSLRDRGDEQYF.

V usage is TRBV6-6 and J usage is TRBJ2-7; D remains ambiguous. Per germline, CDR1 MNHNY and CDR2 SVGAGI (reference sequence). The CDR3 runs to 12 residues. V lost 5 bases and J 4 bases, leaving 9 bases between the germline ends. CDR3 loop: CASSRLQYEQYF. In DNA, the CDR3 is TGTGCCAGCAGTAGACTGCAGTACGAGCAGTACTTC.

The V gene is TRBV4-1, the J gene TRBJ2-7; possible D gene TRBD2, 6 bases. V shed 1 base and J shed 6 bases, with 16 bases lying between them. The CDR3 has 15 amino acids. CDR1 is MGHRA and CDR2 is YSYEKL in the germline V gene. The CDR3 DNA reads as TGCGCCAGCAGCCAAGTGGAGGGCCGGGGATCCGAGCAGTACTTC. It encodes CASSQVEGRGSEQYF.